This T cell receptor (beta chain) comes out of a study of T cell responses to AZD1222 COVID-19 vaccine. Study at large: Second doses that came at about 4 or about 12 weeks were put together. The study's findings and limits: In all cases, repertoires were sampled only after the peak T cell response. An increase in Spike-specific TCR breadth and depth was observed after two AZD1222 doses.

About this clone: Its antigen is unknown. Other DNA sequences within the sample encode an identical CDR3.

Method: immunoSEQ multiplex PCR; TCRdb's copy keeps in-frame clones and lacks some. In the table there are more than 50,000 clones, 65% to 90% of which are singletons. Trimming pared 0 bases from V and 10 bases from J, leaving 5 bases between. CDR1 is SGDLS and CDR2 is YYNGEE in the germline V gene. There are 11 residues in the CDR3. The specimen was peripheral blood, collected on day 0 of AZD1222 vaccination. This receptor was taken from an adult in good health. V is TRBV9 and J is TRBJ2-1; no reliable D call. The CDR3 DNA follows: TGTGCCAGCAGCGTAGGACACGAGCAGTTCTTC. It yields the protein CASSVGHEQFF.